The 3 T cell receptor beta chains below come from one sample, sequenced in a study of blood T cell repertoires in COVID-19. Generated by immunoSEQ multiplex PCR, the TCRdb table keeps only in-frame clones and is missing some. The data hold 150,000 or so clones, with 65% to 85% observed a single time. The sample consisted of PBMCs or T cells enriched from blood (not recorded which). All receptors come from a man between 65 and 79 years old who had been exposed to COVID-19.

This clone was seen many times. The chain employs TRBV24-1 and TRBJ2-7; tentative D call: TRBD1 (6 bases). Germline CDR1 KGHDR, CDR2 SFDVKD. This CDR3 is 14 amino acids long. V gave up 4 bases and J gave up 5 bases, with 14 bases separating them. The CDR3 spells CATSDTQGSDEQYF. CDR3 DNA sequence: TGTGCCACCAGTGACACTCAGGGGTCCGACGAGCAGTACTTC.

The chain uses TRBV28 and TRBJ2-7; weak D call: TRBD2 (6 bases). The CDR3 covers 16 residues. Trimming removed 8 bases at V and 4 bases at J, with 24 bases between. Germline V gene lookup returns CDR1 MDHEN and CDR2 SYDVKM. DNA of the CDR3: TGTGCCAGCGCCTCATTCTGGGGGGTCGCGGGTTACGAGCAGTACTTC. This translates into CASASFWGVAGYEQYF.

The chain is built from TRBV6-5 and TRBJ2-7, with 8 bases aligning to TRBD1. The CDR3 is 15 residues long. The V and J ends lost 5 bases and 2 bases, in that order; junction bases with no gene match: 8. CDR1 MNHEY and CDR2 SVGAGI come from the germline V gene. CDR3 region: CASSLLPTGAYEQYF. The DNA for the CDR3 is TGTGCCAGCAGTCTCCTTCCGACAGGGGCCTACGAGCAGTACTTC.